A selection of T cell receptor beta chains follows, all from one sample in a study of T cell clones after liver transplantation. Produced via immunoSEQ multiplex PCR; TCRdb's table is partial and in-frame only. The sample carries 99,000 or so clones, 82% recorded once. Sequencing used CD4+ T cells from blood, obtained before liver transplant. Receptors were obtained from a human donor who received a liver transplant. The CDR3 runs from the conserved cysteine through the conserved F or W. A D gene is named only where the DNA matches it firmly. Expanded clones are given a class, and other clones once, few, many or no size at all.

d_call clone_size j_call v_call cdr3_aa cdr3_nt
. . TRBJ1-3 TRBV4-2 CASSRDGDTIYF TGTGCCAGCAGCCGCGATGGGGACACCATATATTTT
TRBD1 many TRBJ1-2 TRBV29-1 CSVLRARDSGYTF TGCAGCGTTTTGCGAGCCCGGGACAGCGGCTACACCTTC
. . TRBJ2-6 TRBV5-4 CASSLRGGTGANVLTF TGTGCCAGCAGCTTAAGGGGTGGCACTGGGGCCAACGTCCTGACTTTC
TRBD1 . TRBJ1-5 TRBV18 CASSRDSLSSNQPQHF TGTGCCAGCTCACGGGACAGCCTAAGCAGCAATCAGCCCCAGCATTTT
TRBD1 . TRBJ2-7 TRBV28 CASSPTGTGAYEQYF TGTGCCAGCAGTCCGACCGGGACAGGGGCCTACGAGCAGTACTTC
. . TRBJ2-3 TRBV9 CASSVAWGTDTQYF TGTGCCAGCAGCGTAGCTTGGGGCACAGATACGCAGTATTTT
. . TRBJ1-4 TRBV6-5 CASSEAMEKLFF TGTGCCAGCAGTGAAGCAATGGAAAAACTGTTTTTT
. . TRBJ2-3 TRBV5-1 CASSFFGTSTDTQYF TGCGCCAGCAGCTTCTTCGGAACGAGCACAGATACGCAGTATTTT
TRBD1 . TRBJ1-4 TRBV6-5 CASSSRQGLNEKLFF TGTGCCAGCAGCTCCCGACAGGGCCTTAATGAAAAACTGTTTTTT
. . TRBJ1-2 TRBV28 CASSIHRRNYGYTF TGTGCCAGCAGTATACACAGGAGAAACTATGGCTACACCTTC
. . TRBJ2-5 TRBV27 CASREQGQETQYF TGTGCCAGCAGAGAACAGGGCCAAGAGACCCAGTACTTC
TRBD1 . TRBJ2-7 TRBV7-9 CASSLPDRDYEQYF TGTGCCAGCAGCTTACCCGACAGGGACTACGAGCAGTACTTC
TRBD2 . TRBJ2-3 TRBV7-3 CASSQRETGTDTQYF TGTGCCAGCAGCCAGCGGGAGACTGGCACAGATACGCAGTATTTT
. . TRBJ1-4 TRBV5-6 CASSLAGDGAEEKLFF TGTGCCAGCAGCTTGGCCGGGGACGGGGCGGAAGAAAAACTGTTTTTT
TRBD1 . TRBJ2-7 TRBV28 CASGTTGQGISYEQYF TGTGCCAGCGGGACGACGGGACAGGGGATTTCCTACGAGCAGTACTTC
. . TRBJ1-3 TRBV15 CATARRDSGNTIYF TGTGCCACCGCTCGGAGGGACTCTGGAAACACCATATATTTT
TRBD1 . TRBJ2-7 TRBV5-1 CASSLVWDRDVEQYF TGCGCCAGCAGCTTGGTGTGGGACAGGGATGTCGAGCAGTACTTC
. . TRBJ1-4 TRBV11-2 CASSLRTARTEKLFF TGTGCCAGCAGCTTAAGGACAGCAAGAACCGAAAAACTGTTTTTT
TRBD1 . TRBJ2-7 TRBV14 CASSQGLVGTGLSRRSYEQYF TGTGCCAGCAGCCAAGGTTTAGTCGGGACAGGGCTTTCCCGTCGGTCCTACGAGCAGTACTTC
. . TRBJ2-1 TRBV28 CASSSTDTLVNNEQFF TGTGCCAGCAGTTCAACCGACACCTTGGTAAACAATGAGCAGTTCTTC
TRBD1 . TRBJ2-1 TRBV19 CASSTEQGFDYNEQFF TGTGCCAGTAGTACAGAACAGGGGTTCGATTACAATGAGCAGTTCTTC
. . TRBJ2-7 TRBV2 CASSEASGIYEQYF TGTGCCAGCAGTGAAGCCTCAGGGATTTACGAGCAGTACTTC
. few TRBJ1-2 TRBV20-1 CSARVGIGYTF TGCAGTGCTAGAGTAGGGATTGGCTACACCTTC
. few TRBJ2-2 TRBV2 CASSGLGSGELFF TGTGCCAGCAGTGGTTTAGGCTCCGGGGAGCTGTTTTTT
TRBD2 once TRBJ2-1 TRBV6-6 CASSYSGTSVYNEQFF TGTGCCAGCAGTTACTCCGGGACTAGCGTATACAATGAGCAGTTCTTC
TRBD1 . TRBJ2-7 TRBV10-3 CAITAQGVYEQYF TGTGCCATCACGGCCCAGGGGGTGTACGAGCAGTACTTC
. . TRBJ1-5 TRBV27 CASRTLQGRWQPQHF TGTGCCAGCAGGACTCTTCAGGGGCGGTGGCAGCCCCAGCATTTT
. . TRBJ2-2 TRBV14 CASSQQGNTGELFF TGTGCCAGCAGCCAACAGGGGAACACCGGGGAGCTGTTTTTT
TRBD1 . TRBJ1-2 TRBV6-1 CASSGTGGLYGYTF TGTGCCAGCAGTGGGACAGGGGGCCTCTATGGCTACACCTTC
TRBD2 . TRBJ2-1 TRBV7-2 CASSLTVPGTSGYNEQFF TGTGCCAGCAGCTTAACAGTCCCTGGGACTAGCGGCTACAATGAGCAGTTCTTC
. . TRBJ2-3 TRBV11-2 CASSLQTSTDTQYF TGTGCCAGCAGCTTACAGACTAGCACAGATACGCAGTATTTT
. . TRBJ1-5 TRBV7-9 CASSRGGTLSNQPQHF TGTGCCAGCAGCCGGGGAGGGACGCTTAGCAATCAGCCCCAGCATTTT
. few TRBJ2-1 TRBV2 CASRPEIGEQFF TGTGCCAGCAGGCCAGAGATCGGTGAGCAGTTCTTC
TRBD2 . TRBJ2-1 TRBV7-8 CASSPRGGWTSGSHRNEQFF TGTGCCAGCAGCCCTAGGGGGGGTTGGACTAGCGGGAGTCATCGCAATGAGCAGTTCTTC
. . TRBJ1-2 TRBV28 CASSFGQPASGYTF TGTGCCAGCAGTTTTGGGCAGCCCGCCTCGGGCTACACCTTC
. . TRBJ1-1 TRBV6-6 CASSYRVSTEAFF TGTGCCAGCAGTTACAGGGTCAGCACTGAAGCTTTCTTT
. . TRBJ1-4 TRBV9 CASSVGVGGTNEKLFF TGTGCCAGCAGCGTAGGGGTAGGGGGAACTAATGAAAAACTGTTTTTT
. . TRBJ2-3 TRBV5-1 CASSSSPPRTERSTDTQYF TGCGCCAGCAGCTCCTCACCTCCACGGACAGAACGGAGCACAGATACGCAGTATTTT
. . TRBJ1-2 TRBV7-2 CASSSLQGEGYTF TGTGCCAGCAGTTCCCTACAGGGAGAGGGCTACACCTTC
. . TRBJ1-5 TRBV28 CASSPMGRPRSNQPQHF TGTGCCAGCAGTCCCATGGGGCGTCCCCGGAGCAATCAGCCCCAGCATTTT
. . TRBJ1-1 TRBV4-3 CASSRDGISRTEAFF TGCGCCAGCAGCCGAGACGGGATTTCGCGCACTGAAGCTTTCTTT
. . TRBJ1-5 TRBV30 CAWKRGGTNQPQHF TGTGCCTGGAAGAGGGGGGGCACCAATCAGCCCCAGCATTTT
. . TRBJ1-2 TRBV7-2 CASSLARGARNYGYTF TGTGCCAGCAGCTTAGCTCGGGGCGCCCGTAACTATGGCTACACCTTC
. . TRBJ2-2 TRBV5-5 CASSFTPGHSTGELFF TGTGCCAGCAGCTTCACACCGGGACACTCCACCGGGGAGCTGTTTTTT
. . TRBJ2-3 TRBV5-1 CASRSGSSTDTQYF TGCGCCAGCAGGAGCGGTTCTAGCACAGATACGCAGTATTTT